This T cell receptor beta chain was recovered during a study of T cells in Graves' hyperthyroidism and ophthalmopathy. Germline V lookup: CDR1 DFQATT, CDR2 SNEGSKA (reference sequence). The CDR3 extends over 13 amino acids. V lost 5 bases to trimming and J lost 2 bases, with 11 bases between them. From RNA transcripts, TCR beta CDR3 regions were amplified. HTBI primers were employed in a first-round RT-PCR of the TCR CDR3. Each CDR3 protein gets one entry after TCRdb re-called the multiplex PCR reads with MiXCR. The table includes some 300,000 distinct CDR3 sequences, approximately 13% detected once. This clonotype has ten or more counts.

The chain combines TRBV20-1 with TRBJ2-3, with D unresolved. The sequencing input was blood. The source of this sequence is a woman in her forties with Graves' hyperthyroidism. Here the CDR3 reads CSAPQTHTDTQYF. The CDR3 nucleotides read TGCAGTGCTCCACAGACACACACAGATACGCAGTATTTT.